Below are 8 T cell receptor beta chains sequenced from a single sample in a study of T-cell reconstitution after alpha-beta-depleted transplantation in children. During its preparation, the TCRbeta library received unique molecular identifiers. TCRdb independently ran MiXCR on the PCR reads; one entry per CDR3 protein. The data contain about 610,000 distinct CDR3 sequences, about 10% of them singletons. Sequenced here: PBMCs from the stem cell graft donor, sampled from the stem cell graft. These receptors were taken from a human donor who donated a stem cell graft to a child with acute myeloid leukemia.

This clonotype has only a few counts. This chain links TRBV29-1 with TRBJ2-5; TRBD2 aligns across 10 bases. The CDR3 sequence is 13 residues long. CDR1 and CDR2 (germline): SQVTM, ANQGSEA. After removal of 7 bases from V and 5 bases from J, the junction contained 7 bases not matched to a gene. CDR3 bases: TGCAGCGCACCGGGACTAGCGCTGGAGACCCAGTACTTC. Translating gives CSAPGLALETQYF. Complete variable domain (other parts from reference TRBV29-1 and TRBJ2-5): SAVISQKPSRDICQRGTSLTIQCQVDSQVTMMFWYRQQPGQSLTLIATANQGSEATYESGFVIDKFPISRPNLTFSTLTVSNMSPEDSSIYLCSAPGLALETQYFGPGTRLLVL.

This clonotype was picked up many times. The chain has TRBV6-5 and TRBJ2-7; 8 bases map to TRBD1. The germline CDR1 and CDR2 sequences are MNHEY and SVGAGI. This CDR3 is built from 15 residues. J was trimmed by 3 bases and V by 0 bases; bases with no gene match: 4. CDR3 DNA: TGTGCCAGCAGTTACTCGGGACAGGTCCACTACGAGCAGTACTTC. Its protein product is CASSYSGQVHYEQYF.

This clonotype was counted only a few times. The V gene is TRBV9, the J gene TRBJ2-7, with D perhaps matching TRBD2 (5 bases). Germline lookup yields CDR1 SGDLS and CDR2 YYNGEE. The CDR3 extends over 15 amino acids. V gave up 4 bases and J gave up 4 bases, with 18 bases separating them. The CDR3, as DNA: TGTGCCAGCAGCTCTCAGCCACTAGGGCAATACGAGCAGTACTTC. Its protein is CASSSQPLGQYEQYF.

This clonotype was observed a handful of times. The chain employs TRBV15 and TRBJ1-4; D remains ambiguous. This CDR3 region has 13 residues. Trimming removed 5 bases at V and 7 bases at J, with 11 bases between. Germline V gene data show CDR1 as LNHNV and CDR2 as YYDKDF (reference sequence). The CDR3 DNA is TGTGCCACCAGCCGCGCCCCGACTGAAAAACTGTTTTTT. Amino acids: CATSRAPTEKLFF. Supplemented by reference TRBV15 and TRBJ1-4, the full variable domain reads DAMVIQNPRYQVTQFGKPVTLSCSQTLNHNVMYWYQQKSSQAPKLLFHYYDKDFNNEADTPDNFQSRRPNTSFCFLDIRSPGLGDTAMYLCATSRAPTEKLFFGSGTQLSVL.

This clonotype was seen a handful of times. The rearrangement uses TRBV20-1 and TRBJ2-7; 8 positions agree with TRBD2. There are 15 residues in the CDR3. Germline values: CDR1 DFQATT, CDR2 SNEGSKA (reference sequence). The junction had 7 bases not matched to a gene; V was cut back by 3 bases and J by 0 bases. The CDR3 DNA reads as TGCAGTGCTAGTGGGGGGGGGACTAGCTCCTACGAGCAGTACTTC. Protein: CSASGGGTSSYEQYF.

The V and J genes are TRBV20-1 and TRBJ2-4; TRBD1 matches 8 bases. The germline V gene encodes CDR1 DFQATT and CDR2 SNEGSKA (reference sequence). V lost 6 bases to trimming and J lost 0 bases; unmatched junction nucleotides: 1. The CDR3 length is 13 residues. In nucleotides, the CDR3 is TGCAGTGCGGGACAGGTAGCCAAAAACATTCAGTACTTC. Translation gives CSAGQVAKNIQYF.

This clonotype turned up a few times. The chain combines TRBV29-1 with TRBJ1-4; a possible D gene is TRBD1 (5 bases). Germline CDR1 SQVTM, CDR2 ANQGSEA. The CDR3 spans 14 residues. Trimming cost V 4 bases and J 6 bases, with 15 bases left between them. The CDR3: CSVGTGGDYEKLFF. Here the CDR3 DNA reads TGCAGCGTTGGAACAGGAGGGGATTATGAAAAACTGTTTTTT.

In DNA form, the CDR3 reads TGCAGTGCTCCTAGCGGGAGGGTCCCCTCCTACGAGCAGTACTTC. It specifies CSAPSGRVPSYEQYF. The V and J genes are TRBV20-1 and TRBJ2-7; 12 bases map to TRBD2. Germline V gives CDR1 DFQATT, CDR2 SNEGSKA (reference sequence). The CDR3 is 15 amino acids. V was pared by 5 bases and J by 0 bases, with 5 bases of the junction left unmatched.